This T cell receptor beta chain derives from a study of cytotoxic CD8 clonotypes in ibrutinib-treated CLL. The CDR3 has 14 residues. The V gene's germline CDR1 is LNHDA and CDR2 SQIVND (reference sequence). Trimming took 5 bases from V and 3 from J; bases not matched to a gene: 3. Some clones are missing from TCRdb's copy, which holds only in-frame ones; the method was immunoSEQ multiplex PCR. Among tens of thousands of clones listed, approximately 70% were seen once. The clonotype originates from a human donor with chronic lymphocytic leukemia. This rearrangement joins TRBV19 to TRBJ2-7, with 11 bases that match TRBD1. This material consisted of PBMCs, taken at disease progression, from a patient treated with ibrutinib. CDR3 sequence reads: CASSLGQGVYEQYF. CDR3 DNA: TGTGCCAGTAGTTTGGGACAGGGGGTCTACGAGCAGTACTTC.